This T cell receptor (beta chain) stems from a study of T cells in localized non-small cell lung cancer. Whole-study results and caveats: Adjacent lung was found to contain a median approximately 60 of the top 100 tumor clones. Because only a single region of the tumor was sequenced, heterogeneity remains possible. Patients showing higher blood T cell density tended to see longer overall survival. Uninvolved adjacent lung had more T cell clonality than any other tissue, topping tumor.

Assay used: immunoSEQ multiplex PCR; TCRdb lists only in-frame clones, some missing. Among approximately 88,000 clones listed, roughly 88% were seen once. Comments on this clone: Its specificity is not known.

Looked up from germline, CDR1 is SEHNR and CDR2 is FQNEAQ (reference sequence). Germline trimming cut 5 bases from V and 5 bases from J; bases unmatched to any gene: 7. This CDR3 has 15 amino acids. The chain links TRBV7-9 to TRBJ1-2; 11 bases match TRBD1. The TCR was taken from a woman aged 35 to 69 with stage II squamous cell lung carcinoma. Sequences were derived from PBMCs, sampled before any cancer treatment. CDR3 loop: CASSNWTGGLYGYTF. CDR3 in DNA: TGTGCCAGCAGCAACTGGACAGGGGGCCTGTATGGCTACACCTTC.